The clone carrying this T cell receptor beta chain was seen at least ten times. The data derive from a study of prognosis after radiotherapy for stage I lung cancer. Study-wide background: Delivery of radiotherapy was by SBRT in 3 to 5 fractions at a biologically effective dose of at least 100 Gy. After radiotherapy, distant metastases were seen in four patients (median 7 months), and no significant progression was seen in 15.

Per germline, CDR1 SGHTA and CDR2 FQGNSA. V dropped 1 base and J dropped 0 bases, with 7 bases sitting between them. This CDR3 region has 14 residues. Researchers used two-round multiplex PCR to amplify TCR beta CDR3 starting from genomic DNA. TRBV and TRBJ genes each had their own specific primers in first-round PCR. TCRdb called the multiplex PCR reads again in MiXCR, with one record for every CDR3 protein. The sample yields about 34,000 distinct CDR3 sequences, under 40% seen once. There were about 6 milliliters of peripheral blood drawn at each of two time points. Sequencing was performed on PBMCs, taken before or after stereotactic body radiation therapy (not recorded which). The chain is built from TRBV7-2 and TRBJ2-7; D gene unclear. This receptor was obtained from a donor aged 50 or older with non-small cell lung cancer. The CDR3 protein is CASSLVRYSYEQYF. As DNA, the CDR3 is TGTGCCAGCAGCTTAGTTAGGTACTCCTACGAGCAGTACTTC. Full variable domain (rest looked up from reference TRBV7-2 and TRBJ2-7): GAGVSQSPSNKVTEKGKDVELRCDPISGHTALYWYRQSLGQGLEFLIYFQGNSAPDKSGLPSDRFSAERTGGSVSTLTIQRTQQEDSAVYLCASSLVRYSYEQYFGPGTRLTVT.